Given below is one TCR beta chain in context. Its antigen is not identified. Looked up from germline, CDR1 is SNHLY and CDR2 is FYNNEI. Trimming cost V 5 bases and J 4 bases; bases outside gene matches: 9. This CDR3 region has 16 residues. The data are from a study of CD4 T cells in relation to SARS-CoV-2 and coronaviruses. Across the study: ViraFEST: roughly 9-day antigen culture of PBMCs, then TCR beta CDR3 sequencing.

Whole-study results and caveats: SARS-CoV-2-driven expansion was significantly weaker in crossreactive than monoreactive clones.

The protocol was immunoSEQ multiplex PCR, while the TCRdb copy is restricted to in-frame clones and leaves out a portion. The table records about 36,000 clones, around 77% of them present only once. Sequenced sample: memory CD4+ T cells from PBMCs, cultured in vitro. This receptor was taken from an adult with COVID-19. The genes are TRBV2 and TRBJ2-3; 10 bases are shared with TRBD1. This CDR3 reads CASSPGRTGGADTQYF. In DNA, the CDR3 is TGTGCCAGCAGTCCTGGAAGGACAGGGGGTGCAGATACGCAGTATTTT.